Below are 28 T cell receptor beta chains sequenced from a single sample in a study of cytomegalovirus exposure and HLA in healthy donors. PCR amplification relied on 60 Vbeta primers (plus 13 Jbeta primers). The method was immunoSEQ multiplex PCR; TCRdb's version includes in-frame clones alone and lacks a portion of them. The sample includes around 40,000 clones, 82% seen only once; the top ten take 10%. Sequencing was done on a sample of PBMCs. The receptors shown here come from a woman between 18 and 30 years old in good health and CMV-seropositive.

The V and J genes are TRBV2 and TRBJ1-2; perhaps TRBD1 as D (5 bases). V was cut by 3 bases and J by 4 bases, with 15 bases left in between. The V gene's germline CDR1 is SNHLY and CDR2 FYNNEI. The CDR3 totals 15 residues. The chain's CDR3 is CASSEVGGAGYGYTF. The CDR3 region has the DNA TGTGCCAGCAGTGAGGTCGGAGGGGCGGGCTATGGCTACACCTTC.

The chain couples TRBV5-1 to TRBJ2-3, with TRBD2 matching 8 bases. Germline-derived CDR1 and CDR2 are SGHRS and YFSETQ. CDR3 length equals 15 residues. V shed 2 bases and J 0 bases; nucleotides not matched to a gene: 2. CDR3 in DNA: TGCGCCAGCAGCTTTGGACTAGCTAGCACAGATACGCAGTATTTT. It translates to CASSFGLASTDTQYF.

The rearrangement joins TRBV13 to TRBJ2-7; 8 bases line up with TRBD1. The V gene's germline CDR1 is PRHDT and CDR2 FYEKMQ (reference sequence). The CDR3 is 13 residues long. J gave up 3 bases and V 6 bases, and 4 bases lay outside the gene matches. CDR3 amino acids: CASSPGQDYEQYF. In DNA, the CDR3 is TGTGCCAGCAGTCCGGGACAGGACTACGAGCAGTACTTC.

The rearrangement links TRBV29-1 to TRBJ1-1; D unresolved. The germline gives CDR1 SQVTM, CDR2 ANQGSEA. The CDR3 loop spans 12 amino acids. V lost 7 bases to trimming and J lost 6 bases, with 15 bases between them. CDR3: CSANTARPEAFF. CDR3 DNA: TGCAGCGCTAACACAGCCCGGCCTGAAGCTTTCTTT.

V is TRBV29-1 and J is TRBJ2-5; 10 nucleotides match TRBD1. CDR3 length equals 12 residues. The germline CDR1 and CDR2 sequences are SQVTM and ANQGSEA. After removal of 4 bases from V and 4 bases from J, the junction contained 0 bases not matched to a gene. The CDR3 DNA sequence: TGCAGCGTTGGGACAGGGGGAGAGACCCAGTACTTC. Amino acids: CSVGTGGETQYF.

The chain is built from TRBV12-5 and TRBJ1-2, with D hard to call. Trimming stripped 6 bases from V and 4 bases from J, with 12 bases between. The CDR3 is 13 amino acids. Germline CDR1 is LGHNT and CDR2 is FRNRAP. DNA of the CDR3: TGTGCTAGTGGCCCCGCCGGAGCCTATGGCTACACCTTC. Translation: CASGPAGAYGYTF.

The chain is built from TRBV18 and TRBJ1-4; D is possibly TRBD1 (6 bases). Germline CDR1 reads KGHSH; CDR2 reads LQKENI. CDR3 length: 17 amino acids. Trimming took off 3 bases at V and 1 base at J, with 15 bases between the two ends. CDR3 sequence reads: CASSPLPGHETNEKLFF. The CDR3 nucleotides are TGTGCCAGCTCACCGCTCCCGGGACACGAAACTAATGAAAAACTGTTTTTT.

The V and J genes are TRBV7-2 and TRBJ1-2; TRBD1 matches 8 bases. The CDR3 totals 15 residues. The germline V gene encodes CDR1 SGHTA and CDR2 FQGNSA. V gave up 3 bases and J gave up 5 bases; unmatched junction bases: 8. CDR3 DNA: TGTGCCAGCAGCTTGGGCACAGGGGGAATATATGGCTACACCTTC. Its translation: CASSLGTGGIYGYTF.

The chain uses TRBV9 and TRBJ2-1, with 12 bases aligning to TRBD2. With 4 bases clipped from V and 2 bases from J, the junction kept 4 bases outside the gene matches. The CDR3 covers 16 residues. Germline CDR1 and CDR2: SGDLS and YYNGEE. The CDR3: CASSSWTSGAYNEQFF. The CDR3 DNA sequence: TGTGCCAGCAGCTCCTGGACTAGCGGGGCCTACAATGAGCAGTTCTTC.

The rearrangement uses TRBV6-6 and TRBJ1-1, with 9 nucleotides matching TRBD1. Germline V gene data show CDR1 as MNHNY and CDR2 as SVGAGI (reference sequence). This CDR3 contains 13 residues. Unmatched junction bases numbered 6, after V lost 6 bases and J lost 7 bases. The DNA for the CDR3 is TGTGCCAGCAGCTCCCGGGACAGGGATGAAGCTTTCTTT. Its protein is CASSSRDRDEAFF.

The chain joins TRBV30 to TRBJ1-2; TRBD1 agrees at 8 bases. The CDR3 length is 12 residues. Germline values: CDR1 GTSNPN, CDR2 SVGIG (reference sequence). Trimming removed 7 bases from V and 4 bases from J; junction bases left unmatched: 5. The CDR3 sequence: CASDRAGYGYTF. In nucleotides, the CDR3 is TGTGCCTCGGACAGGGCTGGCTATGGCTACACCTTC.

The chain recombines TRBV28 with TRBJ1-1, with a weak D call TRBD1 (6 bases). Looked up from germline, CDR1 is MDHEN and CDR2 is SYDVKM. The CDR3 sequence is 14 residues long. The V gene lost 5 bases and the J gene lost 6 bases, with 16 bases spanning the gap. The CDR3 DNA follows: TGTGCCAGCAGTCCCTCAAGTACAGGGTCTGAAGCTTTCTTT. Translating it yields CASSPSSTGSEAFF. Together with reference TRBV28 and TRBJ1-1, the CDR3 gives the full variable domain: DVKVTQSSRYLVKRTGEKVFLECVQDMDHENMFWYRQDPGLGLRLIYFSYDVKMKEKGDIPEGYSVSREKKERFSLILESASTNQTSMYLCASSPSSTGSEAFFGQGTRLTVV.

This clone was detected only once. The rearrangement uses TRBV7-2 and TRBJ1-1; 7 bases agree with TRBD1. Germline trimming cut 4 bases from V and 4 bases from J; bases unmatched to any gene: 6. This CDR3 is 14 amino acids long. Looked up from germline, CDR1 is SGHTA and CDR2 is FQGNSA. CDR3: CASSYTGEFTEAFF. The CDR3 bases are TGTGCCAGCAGCTATACAGGGGAGTTCACTGAAGCTTTCTTT.

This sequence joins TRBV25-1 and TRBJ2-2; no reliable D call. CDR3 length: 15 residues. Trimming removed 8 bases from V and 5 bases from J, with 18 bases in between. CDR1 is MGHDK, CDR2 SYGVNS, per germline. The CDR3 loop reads CASSPSPTATGELFF. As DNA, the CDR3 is TGTGCCAGCTCACCAAGCCCAACAGCAACCGGGGAGCTGTTTTTT.

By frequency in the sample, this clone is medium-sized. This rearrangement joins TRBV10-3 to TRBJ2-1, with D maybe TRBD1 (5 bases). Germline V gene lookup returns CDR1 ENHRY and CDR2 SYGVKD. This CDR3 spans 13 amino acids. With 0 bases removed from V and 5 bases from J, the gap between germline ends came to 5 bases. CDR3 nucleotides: TGTGCCATCAGTGAGTCGGACAACAATGAGCAGTTCTTC. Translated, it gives CAISESDNNEQFF.

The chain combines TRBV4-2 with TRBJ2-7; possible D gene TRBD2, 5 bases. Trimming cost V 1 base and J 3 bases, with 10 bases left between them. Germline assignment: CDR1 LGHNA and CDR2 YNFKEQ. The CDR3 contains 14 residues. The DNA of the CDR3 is TGTGCCAGCAGCCAAGTTAAGAGCGGCTACGAGCAGTACTTC. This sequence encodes CASSQVKSGYEQYF.

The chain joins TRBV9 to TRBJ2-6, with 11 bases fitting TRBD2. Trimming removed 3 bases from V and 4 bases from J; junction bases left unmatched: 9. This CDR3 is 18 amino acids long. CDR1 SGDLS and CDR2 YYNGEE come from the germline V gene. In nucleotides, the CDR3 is TGTGCCAGCAGCGACCCAACTAGCGGGAGAGGAGGGGCCAACGTCCTGACTTTC. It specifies CASSDPTSGRGGANVLTF.

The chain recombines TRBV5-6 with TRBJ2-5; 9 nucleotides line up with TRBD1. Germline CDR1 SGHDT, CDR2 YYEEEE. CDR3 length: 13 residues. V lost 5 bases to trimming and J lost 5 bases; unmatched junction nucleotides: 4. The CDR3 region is CASRDRGQETQYF. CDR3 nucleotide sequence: TGTGCCAGCAGGGACAGGGGACAGGAGACCCAGTACTTC.

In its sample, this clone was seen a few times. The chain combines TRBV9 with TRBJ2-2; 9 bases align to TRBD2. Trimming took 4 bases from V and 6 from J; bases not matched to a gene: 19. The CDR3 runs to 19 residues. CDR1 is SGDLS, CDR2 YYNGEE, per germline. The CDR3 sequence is CASSPRGGGQNGVAGELFF. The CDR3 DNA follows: TGTGCCAGCAGCCCCCGCGGGGGGGGCCAAAATGGAGTAGCCGGGGAGCTGTTTTTT.

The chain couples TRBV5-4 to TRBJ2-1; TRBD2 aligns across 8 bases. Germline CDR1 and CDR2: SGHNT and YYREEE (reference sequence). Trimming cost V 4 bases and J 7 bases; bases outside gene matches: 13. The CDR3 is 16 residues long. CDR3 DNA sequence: TGTGCCAGCAGCGCAAGGACAGCCACGGGAGGGAATGAGCAGTTCTTC. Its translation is CASSARTATGGNEQFF.

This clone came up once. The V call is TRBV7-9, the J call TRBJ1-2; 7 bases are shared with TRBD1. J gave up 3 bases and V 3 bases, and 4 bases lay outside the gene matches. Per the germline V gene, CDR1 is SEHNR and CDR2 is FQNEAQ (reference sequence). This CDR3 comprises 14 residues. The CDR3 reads CASSFQTGHYGYTF. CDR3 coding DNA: TGTGCCAGCAGCTTCCAGACAGGGCACTATGGCTACACCTTC.

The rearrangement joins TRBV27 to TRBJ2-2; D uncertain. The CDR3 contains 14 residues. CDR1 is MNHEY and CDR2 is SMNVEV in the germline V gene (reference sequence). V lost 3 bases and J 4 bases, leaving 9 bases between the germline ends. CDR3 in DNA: TGTGCCAGCAGTTTTAGGAGATCCACCGGGGAGCTGTTTTTT. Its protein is CASSFRRSTGELFF.

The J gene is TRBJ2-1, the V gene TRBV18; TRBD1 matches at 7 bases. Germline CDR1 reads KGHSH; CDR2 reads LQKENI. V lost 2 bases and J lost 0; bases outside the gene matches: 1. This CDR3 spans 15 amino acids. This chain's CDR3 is CASSPGTASYNEQFF. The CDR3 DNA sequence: TGTGCCAGCTCACCAGGGACAGCCTCCTACAATGAGCAGTTCTTC.

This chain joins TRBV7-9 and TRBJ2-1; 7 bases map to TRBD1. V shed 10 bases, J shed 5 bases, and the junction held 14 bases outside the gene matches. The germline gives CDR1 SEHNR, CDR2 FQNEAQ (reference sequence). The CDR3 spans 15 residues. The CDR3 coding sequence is TGTGCCAACACCACCCAGGGGGAGAGAAACAATGAGCAGTTCTTC. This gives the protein CANTTQGERNNEQFF.

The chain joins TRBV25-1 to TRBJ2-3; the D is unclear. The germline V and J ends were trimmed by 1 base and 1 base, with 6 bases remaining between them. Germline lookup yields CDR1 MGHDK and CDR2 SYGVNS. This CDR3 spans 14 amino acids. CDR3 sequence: CASSEFPGTDTQYF. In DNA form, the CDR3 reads TGTGCCAGCAGTGAATTCCCCGGCACAGATACGCAGTATTTT.

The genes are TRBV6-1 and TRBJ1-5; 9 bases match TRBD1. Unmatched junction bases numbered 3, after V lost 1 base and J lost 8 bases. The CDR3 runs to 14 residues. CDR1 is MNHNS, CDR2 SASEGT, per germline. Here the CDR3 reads CASSEGQGVEPQHF. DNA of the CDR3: TGTGCCAGCAGTGAAGGACAGGGGGTTGAGCCCCAGCATTTT.

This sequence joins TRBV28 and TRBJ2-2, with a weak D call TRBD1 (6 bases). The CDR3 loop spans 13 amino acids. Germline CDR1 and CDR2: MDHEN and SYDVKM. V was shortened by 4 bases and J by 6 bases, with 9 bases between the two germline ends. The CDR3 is CASSSQGPGELFF. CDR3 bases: TGTGCCAGCAGTTCACAGGGTCCCGGGGAGCTGTTTTTT.

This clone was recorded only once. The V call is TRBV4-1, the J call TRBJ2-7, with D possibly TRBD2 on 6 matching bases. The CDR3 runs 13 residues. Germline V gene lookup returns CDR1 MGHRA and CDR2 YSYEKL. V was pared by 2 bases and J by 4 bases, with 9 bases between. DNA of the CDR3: TGCGCCAGCAGCCAACGGGGAGGATACGAGCAGTACTTC. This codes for CASSQRGGYEQYF.